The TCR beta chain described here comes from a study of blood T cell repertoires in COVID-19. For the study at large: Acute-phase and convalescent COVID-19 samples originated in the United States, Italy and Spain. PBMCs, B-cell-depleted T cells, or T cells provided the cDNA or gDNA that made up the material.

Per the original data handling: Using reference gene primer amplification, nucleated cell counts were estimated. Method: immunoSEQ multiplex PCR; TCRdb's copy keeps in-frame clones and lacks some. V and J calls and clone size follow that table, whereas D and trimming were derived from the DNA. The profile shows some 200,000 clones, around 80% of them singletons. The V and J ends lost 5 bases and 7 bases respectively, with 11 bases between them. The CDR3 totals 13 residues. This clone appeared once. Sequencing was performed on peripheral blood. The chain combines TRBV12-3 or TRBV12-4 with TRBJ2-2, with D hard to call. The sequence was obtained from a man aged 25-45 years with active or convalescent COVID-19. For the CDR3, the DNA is TGTGCCAGCAGTCGAACTCCCAACGGGGAGCTGTTTTTT. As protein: CASSRTPNGELFF.